This is a list of T cell receptor beta chains from one sample in a study of spatial heterogeneity in lung cancer. MiXCR, applied by TCRdb to the 5' RACE reads, yields one record per CDR3 protein. The sample lists tens of thousands of distinct CDR3 sequences, roughly 5.5% occurring once. The sample here was PBMCs, taken at surgery. These receptors all stem from a female donor with early-stage non-small cell lung cancer. Each CDR3 is given without its conserved first and last residue.

TRBJ2-3,TRBV4-1,ASSLRLVTDTQY
TRBJ1-3,TRBV6-2/TRBV6-3,ASSGTGANTIY
TRBJ1-5,TRBV5-1,ASSLGFGAGDQPQH
TRBJ1-5,TRBV6-2/TRBV6-3,ASSYGDPRSNQPQH
TRBJ2-7,TRBV18,ASSPGTGAYEQY
TRBJ1-4,TRBV4-1,ASSQLVATNEKLF
TRBJ2-6,TRBV6-5,ASSSGGTWSGANVLT
TRBJ2-5,TRBV20-1,SAADWGGAQETQY
TRBJ1-1,TRBV3-1,ASSPRRGSTEAF
TRBJ2-7,TRBV14,ASGGPGPYEQY
TRBJ1-2,TRBV3-1,ASSLSLRTGASYGYT
TRBJ2-2,TRBV5-4,ARPRELF
TRBJ2-5,TRBV2,ASRAYEAQY
TRBJ2-1,TRBV10-3,AISPGTGGREQF
TRBJ2-7,TRBV6-6,ASSPRDRVYEQY
TRBJ2-5,TRBV29-1,SGGRGRGETQY
TRBJ1-4,TRBV5-1,ASSAFFGEKLF
TRBJ1-1,TRBV5-1,ASSLAPVEGTEAF
TRBJ2-7,TRBV3-1,ASSQGLAGETYEQY
TRBJ2-2,TRBV5-4,ASSYAQGYTGELF
TRBJ2-2,TRBV9,ASSVGPGQGLTGELF
TRBJ2-7,TRBV28,ASSFADSSYEQY
TRBJ2-5,TRBV19,ASSGGTDAPEQETQY
TRBJ2-3,TRBV29-1,SGMGTSGSTDTQY
TRBJ2-3,TRBV18,ASSPNPSTDTQY
TRBJ2-1,TRBV6-6,ASSYAREGGEQF
TRBJ2-3,TRBV6-5,ASSFEGSLDTQY
TRBJ2-5,TRBV5-1,ASSSGTNQETQY
TRBJ1-3,TRBV10-1,ASSMDRGGSGNTIY
TRBJ2-5,TRBV10-3,AISGPSVGGPEETQY
TRBJ2-1,TRBV3-1,ASSQGPGPHGNEQF
TRBJ1-5,TRBV6-2/TRBV6-3,ASSPEGYSNQPQH
TRBJ1-4,TRBV5-1,ASSPSGTGLEKLF
TRBJ2-5,TRBV29-1,SVAGGPETQY
TRBJ1-2,TRBV7-2,ASSSQGLDVYT
TRBJ1-2,TRBV19,ASSITQSVTAGYT
TRBJ1-1,TRBV7-9,ASNLLDRGTEAF
TRBJ2-1,TRBV7-6,ASNSLAGAVNEQF
TRBJ2-3,TRBV7-9,ASSLHLSSTDTQY
TRBJ2-3,TRBV7-9,ASSGGNTQY
TRBJ2-5,TRBV24-1,ATSDLNSQETQY
TRBJ2-6,TRBV5-4,ASSPWGAGANVLT
TRBJ2-7,TRBV11-2,ASSSTRGSYEQY